Shown below are 4 T cell receptor beta chains from a single sample sequenced in a study of T cell repertoires in cytomegalovirus infection. Their antigens are not known. TCRdb reprocessed the reads with MiXCR, giving one entry per CDR3 protein. The table includes about 110,000 distinct CDR3 sequences, roughly a tenth detected once. Specimen: PBMCs, sequenced either directly or after in vitro stimulation (not recorded which). The source is a human donor in good health (CMV status not recorded). Some clones in this sample may be carry-over from other donors' samples.

This clonotype was observed a handful of times. V gene TRBV10-3 combines with J gene TRBJ2-1; D gene unclear. Germline CDR1 ENHRY, CDR2 SYGVKD. CDR3 size: 14 residues. Trimming removed 3 bases from V and 0 bases from J, with 6 bases in between. In DNA form, the CDR3 reads TGTGCCATCAGTGACCTGAGCTCCTACAATGAGCAGTTCTTC. Translation: CAISDLSSYNEQFF.

This clonotype has ten or more counts. The V and J genes are TRBV7-2 and TRBJ2-7; 10 bases are a match to TRBD2. Germline-derived CDR1 and CDR2 are SGHTA and FQGNSA. There are 16 residues in the CDR3. Germline trimming cut 5 bases from V and 2 bases from J; bases unmatched to any gene: 9. CDR3 sequence reads: CASSPQIAGGPYEQYF. In nucleotides, the CDR3 is TGTGCCAGCAGCCCCCAGATAGCGGGAGGACCCTACGAGCAGTACTTC.

This clonotype was seen ten or more times. This chain uses TRBV12-3 or TRBV12-4 with TRBJ1-5; TRBD1 agrees at 9 bases. CDR3 length: 17 amino acids. Unmatched junction bases numbered 12, after V lost 3 bases and J lost 6 bases. CDR3 DNA: TGTGCCAGCAGTTTTTGGGGACAGGGCAAAGAGGGTCAGCCCCAGCATTTT. Protein product: CASSFWGQGKEGQPQHF.

In DNA form, the CDR3 reads TGTGCCAGCAGACCCCCGACAGGGAACACTGAAGCTTTCTTT. Translated: CASRPPTGNTEAFF. The V call is TRBV28, the J call TRBJ1-1, with a possible D match to TRBD1 (6 bases). This CDR3 has 14 amino acids. The V end was cut by 6 bases, the J end by 1 base, with 12 bases between. CDR1 and CDR2 from the germline V gene are MDHEN and SYDVKM.